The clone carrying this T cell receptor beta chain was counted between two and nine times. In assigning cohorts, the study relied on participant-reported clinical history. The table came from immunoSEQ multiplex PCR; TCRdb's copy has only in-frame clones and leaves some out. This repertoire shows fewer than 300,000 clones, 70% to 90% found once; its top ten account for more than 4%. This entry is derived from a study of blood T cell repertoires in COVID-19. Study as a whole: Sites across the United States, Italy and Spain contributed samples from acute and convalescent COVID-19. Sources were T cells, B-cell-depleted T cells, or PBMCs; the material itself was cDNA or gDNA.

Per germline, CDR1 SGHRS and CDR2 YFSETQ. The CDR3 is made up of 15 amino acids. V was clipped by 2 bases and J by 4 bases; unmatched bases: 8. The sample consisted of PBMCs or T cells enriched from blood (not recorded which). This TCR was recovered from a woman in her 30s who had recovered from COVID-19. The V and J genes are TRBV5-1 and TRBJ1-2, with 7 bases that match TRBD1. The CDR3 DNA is TGCGCCAGCAGCTTTCAAAACAGGGGAGGCTATGGCTACACCTTC. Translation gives CASSFQNRGGYGYTF.